The 30 T cell receptor beta chains presented below share a single source sample, sequenced in a study of T cell responses to AZD1222 COVID-19 vaccine. Repertoires were generated with immunoSEQ multiplex PCR, while TCRdb's copy carries only in-frame clones and drops some. The table shows roughly 150,000 clones, with around 91% occurring only once. The sample was peripheral blood, taken on day 0 of AZD1222 vaccination. These receptors came from an adult in good health.

The chain combines TRBV19 with TRBJ1-2; TRBD1 might be the D (6 bases). The germline CDR1 and CDR2 sequences are LNHDA and SQIVND (reference sequence). V was clipped by 7 bases and J by 7 bases, with 13 bases between them. CDR3 length: 12 amino acids. CDR3: CASTPGDGGYTF. The CDR3 DNA follows: TGTGCCAGTACCCCAGGGGACGGTGGCTACACCTTC.

The rearrangement joins TRBV7-2 to TRBJ1-4; D is ambiguous. The CDR3 consists of 13 residues. Germline CDR1 and CDR2: SGHTA and FQGNSA. V was pared by 5 bases and J by 5 bases, with 9 bases between. CDR3 sequence reads: CASSPRANEKLFF. Here the CDR3 DNA reads TGTGCCAGCAGCCCCCGGGCCAATGAAAAACTGTTTTTT.

The V gene is TRBV6-2 or TRBV6-3, the J gene TRBJ2-2; 14 nucleotides agree with TRBD2. Germline assignment: CDR1 MNHEY and CDR2 SVGEGT. The CDR3 has 15 residues. The trim removed 2 bases at V and 9 bases at J, leaving 2 bases unmatched. The CDR3 DNA reads as TGTGCCAGCAGTTACGGGACTAGCGGGAGTCGGGAGCTGTTTTTT. Translation gives CASSYGTSGSRELFF.

As concerns this clone: Additional DNA sequences in this sample encode the identical CDR3. The rearrangement uses TRBV6-5 and TRBJ2-7; 10 bases line up with TRBD1. This CDR3 spans 14 amino acids. Per germline, CDR1 MNHEY and CDR2 SVGAGI. V shed 5 bases and J 3 bases; nucleotides not matched to a gene: 4. CDR3 protein: CASSRTGGGYEQYF. The CDR3 region has the DNA TGTGCCAGCAGTAGGACAGGGGGAGGCTACGAGCAGTACTTC.

The CDR3 DNA is TGTGCCAGCAGTTTGGCCGGGACAGGGGGTATCACTGAAGCTTTCTTT. Translated: CASSLAGTGGITEAFF. V is TRBV28 and J is TRBJ1-1, with 11 positions matching TRBD1. The ends lost 3 bases at V and 4 bases at J; junction bases unmatched: 7. This CDR3 spans 16 amino acids. Germline CDR1 and CDR2: MDHEN and SYDVKM.

The gene calls are TRBV5-8 and TRBJ1-4; maybe TRBD1 (5 bases). V gave up 3 bases and J gave up 8 bases, with 5 bases separating them. Germline V CDR1 and CDR2: SGHTS, YDEGEE. This CDR3 is built from 11 residues. The CDR3 spells CASSSGEKLFF. CDR3 in DNA: TGTGCCAGCAGCTCAGGGGAAAAACTGTTTTTT.

The chain uses TRBV7-8 and TRBJ2-1, with TRBD2 identical over 9 bases. The CDR3 extends over 17 amino acids. Germline V gene lookup returns CDR1 SGHVS and CDR2 FQNEAQ. V dropped 3 bases and J dropped 5; count of bases not matched to a gene: 11. DNA for the CDR3: TGTGCCAGCAGCTTTCGAGGGGGCACTAGCGGGCACAATGAGCAGTTCTTC. Protein: CASSFRGGTSGHNEQFF.

CDR3 sequence reads: CASRGGTEAFF. CDR3 DNA: TGTGCCAGCAGAGGGGGCACTGAAGCTTTCTTT. The genes are TRBV7-2 and TRBJ1-1, with a possible D match to TRBD1 (6 bases). CDR3 size: 11 residues. Germline V CDR1 and CDR2: SGHTA, FQGNSA. Trimming stripped 6 bases from V and 4 bases from J, with 6 bases between.

The CDR3 protein is CASSPGTSGIGEQFF. Here the CDR3 DNA reads TGTGCCAGCAGCCCCGGGACTAGCGGGATAGGTGAGCAGTTCTTC. The V call is TRBV3-1 (or the pseudogene TRBV3-2), the J call TRBJ2-1, with 13 bases fitting TRBD2. The V and J ends lost 4 bases and 9 bases, in that order; junction bases with no gene match: 6. Germline assignment: CDR1 LGHDT and CDR2 YNNKEL (reference sequence). The CDR3 is 15 amino acids.

The chain links TRBV7-9 to TRBJ2-1; 7 bases map to TRBD2. The CDR3 consists of 12 residues. Unmatched junction bases numbered 2, after V lost 4 bases and J lost 8 bases. Germline V gene data show CDR1 as SEHNR and CDR2 as FQNEAQ (reference sequence). The CDR3 bases are TGTGCCAGCAGCTCCGGGGGGTATGAGCAGTTCTTC. This codes for CASSSGGYEQFF.

This clone turned up a few times. The genes are TRBV19 and TRBJ1-1, with 10 positions matching TRBD1. The trim removed 3 bases at V and 1 base at J, leaving 8 bases unmatched. The CDR3 is 17 residues long. The germline CDR1 and CDR2 sequences are LNHDA and SQIVND (reference sequence). CDR3 in DNA: TGTGCCAGTAGTATTCTGGGACAGGGGTATGAGAACACTGAAGCTTTCTTT. Translation: CASSILGQGYENTEAFF.

The gene calls are TRBV4-3 and TRBJ2-4; D assignment may be TRBD1 or TRBD2 (5 bases each). Germline-derived CDR1 and CDR2 are LGHNA and YSLEER. Trimming removed 0 bases at V and 5 bases at J, with 11 bases between. The CDR3 runs 15 residues. In nucleotides, the CDR3 is TGCGCCAGCAGCCAAGAGGGGCGGGCCGAAAACATTCAGTACTTC. Translation: CASSQEGRAENIQYF.

The chain carries TRBV19 and TRBJ2-7, with 7 bases aligning to TRBD1. The CDR3 contains 15 residues. Germline V gene lookup returns CDR1 LNHDA and CDR2 SQIVND (reference sequence). V trimming: 6 bases; J trimming: 3 bases; junction bases outside the gene matches: 11. CDR3 region: CASSAAPGTVYEQYF. Written as DNA, the CDR3 is TGTGCCAGTAGCGCCGCCCCCGGGACAGTCTACGAGCAGTACTTC. The full variable domain, with the rest looked up from reference TRBV19 and TRBJ2-7, is DGGITQSPKYLFRKEGQNVTLSCEQNLNHDAMYWYRQDPGQGLRLIYYSQIVNDFQKGDIAEGYSVSREKKESFPLTVTSAQKNPTAFYLCASSAAPGTVYEQYFGPGTRLTVT.

The count of this clone is one. The chain has TRBV5-6 and TRBJ1-4; TRBD1 agrees at 9 bases. Germline V gives CDR1 SGHDT, CDR2 YYEEEE. V lost 1 base to trimming and J lost 8 bases; unmatched junction nucleotides: 12. CDR3 length: 17 amino acids. CDR3 residues: CASSLSGTGSVAEKLFF. The CDR3 DNA reads TGTGCCAGCAGCTTGTCCGGGACAGGGAGTGTTGCGGAAAAACTGTTTTTT.

CDR3 in amino acids: CASSLVAQGNQPQHF. DNA for the CDR3: TGTGCCAGCAGCTTAGTGGCGCAGGGGAATCAGCCCCAGCATTTT. J is TRBJ1-5 and V is TRBV7-2; D may be TRBD1 (6 bases). The CDR3 is 15 amino acids. V gave up 1 base and J gave up 4 bases, with 11 bases separating them. In germline, CDR1 is SGHTA, CDR2 FQGNSA.

This chain connects TRBV19 to TRBJ2-4, with D perhaps matching TRBD2 (6 bases). The CDR3 consists of 15 residues. Per the germline V gene, CDR1 is LNHDA and CDR2 is SQIVND (reference sequence). V lost 0 bases and J 1 base, leaving 7 bases between the germline ends. The DNA for the CDR3 is TGTGCCAGTAGTATAGATCGGGGGGCCAAAAACATTCAGTACTTC. Amino acid sequence: CASSIDRGAKNIQYF.

V usage is TRBV5-1 and J usage is TRBJ2-6; 7 bases map to TRBD1. This CDR3 is built from 18 residues. V was clipped by 0 bases and J by 0 bases; unmatched bases: 6. Per the germline V gene, CDR1 is SGHRS and CDR2 is YFSETQ. This CDR3 is CASSLDRGSLSGANVLTF. The CDR3 DNA reads TGCGCCAGCAGCTTGGACAGGGGATCCCTCTCTGGGGCCAACGTCCTGACTTTC.

The chain joins TRBV2 to TRBJ1-5; 7 positions match TRBD1. Germline CDR1 is SNHLY and CDR2 is FYNNEI. Trimming cost V 1 base and J 6 bases; bases outside gene matches: 9. The CDR3 contains 16 residues. The CDR3 loop is CASSEVEGAGGQPQHF. The CDR3 DNA sequence: TGTGCCAGCAGTGAAGTGGAGGGGGCTGGGGGTCAGCCCCAGCATTTT.

This clone was seen only once. This rearrangement joins TRBV20-1 to TRBJ1-5, with a tentative D call TRBD1 (6 bases). The CDR3 is made up of 11 amino acids. In germline, CDR1 is DFQATT, CDR2 SNEGSKA (reference sequence). Trimming took 5 bases from V and 7 from J, leaving 9 bases between them. CDR3 in amino acids: CSAGGRQPQHF. The CDR3 DNA sequence: TGCAGTGCTGGGGGCCGCCAGCCCCAGCATTTT.

CDR3 in DNA: TGTGCCAGCTTCCCTACAGGGAACACTGAAGCTTTCTTT. It yields the protein CASFPTGNTEAFF. This chain connects TRBV18 to TRBJ1-1; D might be TRBD1 (5 bases). CDR3 length equals 13 residues. Between the trimmed V and J ends, which lost 7 bases and 1 base, there was a span of 10 bases. Germline CDR1 is KGHSH and CDR2 is LQKENI.

The chain employs TRBV19 and TRBJ1-2; D is uncertain. The germline gives CDR1 LNHDA, CDR2 SQIVND (reference sequence). Deletions cut 6 bases from V and 3 bases from J, with 23 bases between. The CDR3 extends over 17 amino acids. CDR3 region: CASSPFLASAIHYGYTF. In nucleotides, the CDR3 is TGTGCCAGTAGCCCCTTCTTGGCATCTGCAATCCACTATGGCTACACCTTC.

V is TRBV5-6 and J is TRBJ2-7; D gene uncertain. Germline CDR1 reads SGHDT; CDR2 reads YYEEEE. The CDR3 has 13 amino acids. Trimming pared 4 bases from V and 6 bases from J, leaving 14 bases between. This CDR3 is CASSAPPATEQYF. The CDR3 DNA sequence: TGTGCCAGCAGCGCCCCCCCAGCGACCGAGCAGTACTTC.

The rearrangement joins TRBV6-2 or TRBV6-3 to TRBJ1-1; TRBD1 matches at 7 bases. Trimming at V came to 5 bases and at J to 4 bases, leaving 10 bases not matched to a gene. Germline-derived CDR1 and CDR2 are MNHEY and SVGEGT. CDR3 length: 15 residues. CDR3 bases: TGTGCCAGCAGTGTCCATGAGGGGGCCGGCACTGAAGCTTTCTTT. Residues: CASSVHEGAGTEAFF.

This chain uses TRBV7-6 with TRBJ1-1; D not resolved. The V end lost 0 bases, the J end lost 1 base, and 6 bases lay between the germline ends. The CDR3 is made up of 14 amino acids. Germline V CDR1 and CDR2: SGHVS, FNYEAQ. CDR3 protein: CASSLARGNTEAFF. The CDR3 DNA reads TGTGCCAGCAGCTTAGCCCGGGGGAACACTGAAGCTTTCTTT.

This clone was found once. This rearrangement joins TRBV7-9 to TRBJ2-5; 7 nucleotides match TRBD2. The V gene end was trimmed by 4 bases and the J gene end by 5 bases; junction bases not matched to a gene: 10. Germline V gene sequence: CDR1 SEHNR, CDR2 FQNEAQ (reference sequence). This CDR3 has 15 residues. The CDR3 DNA sequence: TGTGCCAGCAGCTCAACTCGGGAGGTTGGTGAGACCCAGTACTTC. This codes for CASSSTREVGETQYF.

The J gene is TRBJ2-7, the V gene TRBV14; no definite D call. The CDR3 has 11 amino acids. Per the germline V gene, CDR1 is SGHDN and CDR2 is FVKESK. Trimming took 0 bases from V and 3 from J, leaving 0 bases between them. CDR3 protein: CASSQDYEQYF. The CDR3 nucleotides read TGTGCCAGCAGCCAAGACTACGAGCAGTACTTC.

The V gene is TRBV7-3, the J gene TRBJ2-5; 10 positions agree with TRBD1. V lost 5 bases and J lost 1; bases outside the gene matches: 10. The CDR3 totals 17 residues. The germline gives CDR1 SGHTA, CDR2 FQGTGA. The CDR3: CASSVGQGVRGQETQYF. CDR3 coding DNA: TGTGCCAGCAGCGTCGGACAGGGGGTGCGTGGCCAAGAGACCCAGTACTTC.

This clone was found once. The rearrangement joins TRBV6-5 to TRBJ1-1; tentative D call: TRBD1 (6 bases). Trimming removed 6 bases from V and 1 base from J, with 12 bases in between. This CDR3 region has 14 residues. Germline V CDR1 and CDR2: MNHEY, SVGAGI. In DNA form, the CDR3 reads TGTGCCAGCAGCCTAAGGGGGGCGAACACTGAAGCTTTCTTT. Translation gives CASSLRGANTEAFF.

This chain uses TRBV5-6 with TRBJ2-1, with a weak D call TRBD2 (6 bases). The CDR3 runs to 15 residues. Germline CDR1 is SGHDT and CDR2 is YYEEEE. V lost 5 bases and J 3 bases, leaving 15 bases between the germline ends. CDR3 sequence reads: CASRYVRERYNEQFF. CDR3 nucleotide sequence: TGTGCCAGCAGATACGTCCGGGAGCGCTACAATGAGCAGTTCTTC. Full variable domain (remainder filled in from reference TRBV5-6 and TRBJ2-1): DAGVTQSPTHLIKTRGQQVTLRCSPKSGHDTVSWYQQALGQGPQFIFQYYEEEERQRGNFPDRFSGHQFPNYSSELNVNALLLGDSALYLCASRYVRERYNEQFFGPGTRLTVL.

V and J are TRBV12-3 or TRBV12-4 and TRBJ2-5; D unclear. Trimming stripped 3 bases from V and 0 bases from J, with 5 bases between. This CDR3 is 13 amino acids long. CDR3 bases: TGTGCCAGCAGTTTCCCGAACCAAGAGACCCAGTACTTC. This gives the protein CASSFPNQETQYF.